One and the same sample provided the 10 T cell receptor beta chains below, sequenced in a study of cytotoxic CD8 clonotypes in ibrutinib-treated CLL. The assay was immunoSEQ multiplex PCR, and TCRdb's table has in-frame clones only and misses some. The repertoire includes approximately 100,000 clones, roughly three quarters of them detected once, and just under 25% sits in the top ten. Sequenced material: PBMCs, taken after 24 months of ibrutinib treatment. Receptors originate from a human donor with chronic lymphocytic leukemia.

The chain has TRBV6-1 and TRBJ2-2; D unresolved. The CDR3 loop spans 13 amino acids. The V and J ends lost 6 bases and 5 bases respectively, with 10 bases between them. Per the germline V gene, CDR1 is MNHNS and CDR2 is SASEGT. The CDR3 spells CASSPVGTGELFF. The CDR3 nucleotides are TGTGCCAGCAGCCCCGTGGGAACCGGGGAGCTGTTTTTT.

The gene calls are TRBV5-6 and TRBJ1-5, with D uncertain. The V end was cut by 4 bases, the J end by 0 bases, with 11 bases between. This CDR3 has 15 residues. The germline gives CDR1 SGHDT, CDR2 YYEEEE. This CDR3 reads CASSSRGLSNQPQHF. Written as DNA, the CDR3 is TGTGCCAGCAGCAGCAGAGGCCTTAGCAATCAGCCCCAGCATTTT.

V usage is TRBV11-2 and J usage is TRBJ1-1; 7 bases fit TRBD1. The CDR3 runs 14 residues. V was pared by 1 base and J by 3 bases, with 2 bases of the junction left unmatched. In germline, CDR1 is SGHAT, CDR2 FQNNGV. The CDR3 bases are TGTGCCAGCAGCTTAGGACAGGGATACACTGAAGCTTTCTTT. It codes for CASSLGQGYTEAFF.

The CDR3 reads CASSFGLAGTGELFF. CDR3 in DNA: TGTGCCAGTAGTTTTGGACTAGCGGGAACCGGGGAGCTGTTTTTT. This chain joins TRBV19 and TRBJ2-2, with 12 bases matching TRBD2. Germline CDR1 and CDR2: LNHDA and SQIVND (reference sequence). The CDR3 runs to 15 residues. The junction had 3 bases not matched to a gene; V was cut back by 5 bases and J by 5 bases. The variable domain in full, with the rest retrieved from reference TRBV19 and TRBJ2-2, is DGGITQSPKYLFRKEGQNVTLSCEQNLNHDAMYWYRQDPGQGLRLIYYSQIVNDFQKGDIAEGYSVSREKKESFPLTVTSAQKNPTAFYLCASSFGLAGTGELFFGEGSRLTVL.

The chain links TRBV13 to TRBJ2-2; no definite D call. The CDR3 spans 16 residues. V was shortened by 3 bases and J by 1 base, with 12 bases between the two germline ends. Per the germline V gene, CDR1 is PRHDT and CDR2 is FYEKMQ (reference sequence). CDR3 residues: CASSLNRPLNTGELFF. The CDR3, as DNA: TGTGCCAGCAGCTTGAATCGTCCCTTGAACACCGGGGAGCTGTTTTTT.

The V gene is TRBV28, the J gene TRBJ1-5; the D gene is possibly TRBD1 (6 bases). The CDR3 is 14 residues long. Germline V gene sequence: CDR1 MDHEN, CDR2 SYDVKM. The V and J ends lost 5 bases and 6 bases respectively, with 14 bases between them. The CDR3 loop is CASSRTGLGQPQHF. The DNA for the CDR3 is TGTGCCAGCAGTCGTACAGGGTTGGGTCAGCCCCAGCATTTT.

CDR3 bases: TGTGCCAGTAGTATAGATGTTACAGTCTACGAGCAGTACTTC. Translated: CASSIDVTVYEQYF. This rearrangement joins TRBV19 to TRBJ2-7; D is uncertain. The CDR3 covers 14 residues. The germline V gene encodes CDR1 LNHDA and CDR2 SQIVND (reference sequence). The V and J ends lost 0 bases and 3 bases respectively, with 9 bases between them.

This chain joins TRBV15 and TRBJ2-7, with D possibly being TRBD1 (5 bases). CDR3 size: 14 residues. V lost 0 bases to trimming and J lost 3 bases, with 9 bases between them. The germline V gene encodes CDR1 LNHNV and CDR2 YYDKDF (reference sequence). CDR3 DNA: TGTGCCACCAGCAGAGATTGGGGCAGCTACGAGCAGTACTTC. Translation: CATSRDWGSYEQYF.

CDR3 loop: CASSNGTVLAKNIQYF. The DNA for the CDR3 is TGTGCCAGCAGCAATGGGACAGTTCTAGCCAAAAACATTCAGTACTTC. The chain is built from TRBV21-1 and TRBJ2-4; the tabulated D call, TRBD1, remains unverified against the DNA. TRBV21-1 is assigned pseudogene status. The CDR3 contains 16 residues.

The genes are TRBV9 and TRBJ2-5; D possibly corresponds to TRBD1 (6 bases). The V gene's germline CDR1 is SGDLS and CDR2 YYNGEE. V lost 4 bases to trimming and J lost 5 bases, with 15 bases between them. The CDR3 is made up of 14 amino acids. CDR3 amino acids: CASSLKGGFETQYF. CDR3 bases: TGTGCCAGCAGCCTAAAAGGGGGTTTCGAGACCCAGTACTTC.